This T cell receptor (beta chain) comes out of a study of blood T cell repertoires in COVID-19. About the research overall: Samples came from the United States, Italy and Spain, spanning acute and convalescent COVID-19. PBMCs, B-cell-depleted T cells, or T cells were the source of the cDNA or gDNA that made up the material.

Before being deemed recovered, Cohort 3 donors had two negative PCRs, clearance, or symptom resolution. The authors' processing: Nucleated cell number was recorded as an estimate derived from reference gene primer amplification. Libraries were prepared by immunoSEQ multiplex PCR; TCRdb keeps only in-frame clonotypes and omits some of them. V, J and clone size are taken as reported in that table, and D and trimming were inferred from the DNA itself. The data show about 310,000 clones, 75% to 90% seen once. CDR1 and CDR2 (germline): SGHDT, YYEEEE. The CDR3 totals 14 residues. After removal of 4 bases from V and 6 bases from J, the junction contained 6 bases not matched to a gene.

Source material: PBMCs or T cells enriched from blood (not recorded which). The sequence was collected from a woman between 40 and 50 years old who had recovered from COVID-19. The V gene is TRBV5-6, the J gene TRBJ1-5; TRBD1 matches at 8 bases. The CDR3 loop reads CASSRGQGGQPQHF. DNA for the CDR3: TGTGCCAGCAGCCGAGGACAGGGTGGTCAGCCCCAGCATTTT.